These T cell receptor beta chains were read from a single sample in a study of Ad26.COV2.S vaccination and SARS-CoV-2 variants. Sequenced by immunoSEQ multiplex PCR; TCRdb stores in-frame clones only, minus some. The data hold about 350,000 clones, with 65% to 90% observed a single time. The source was peripheral blood, collected in a trial of Ad26.COV2.S vaccine versus placebo. The source of these receptors is a person between 18 and 65 years old who received the Ad26.COV2.S COVID-19 vaccine or a placebo. Each CDR3 is given without its conserved first and last residue. The order of the fields is V gene, J gene, CDR3 protein.

V gene: TRBV19; J gene: TRBJ1-5; CDR3 protein: ASSIDPRQGRENQPQH
V gene: TRBV5-1; J gene: TRBJ2-3; CDR3 protein: ASSFNGLASDTQY
V gene: TRBV10-3; J gene: TRBJ2-5; CDR3 protein: AISDSRGVEETQY
V gene: TRBV24-1; J gene: TRBJ2-3; CDR3 protein: ATSDLTGGGDTQY
V gene: TRBV6-2/TRBV6-3; J gene: TRBJ1-1; CDR3 protein: ASSNPMGEAF
V gene: TRBV6-5; J gene: TRBJ2-3; CDR3 protein: ASSYSVDIGRRTQY
V gene: TRBV3-1/TRBV3-2; J gene: TRBJ2-7; CDR3 protein: ASSLGPTGEQY
V gene: TRBV6-5; J gene: TRBJ2-1; CDR3 protein: ASSLAGSSYNEQF
V gene: TRBV14; J gene: TRBJ1-6; CDR3 protein: ASSPPGSYNSPLH
V gene: TRBV19; J gene: TRBJ1-1; CDR3 protein: ASSRRTGMSGTEAF
V gene: TRBV2; J gene: TRBJ1-1; CDR3 protein: ASSTTGTLTEAF
V gene: TRBV5-1; J gene: TRBJ2-7; CDR3 protein: ASSWTSSYEQY
V gene: TRBV28; J gene: TRBJ2-6; CDR3 protein: ASSFGGLDFGANVLT
V gene: TRBV4-3; J gene: TRBJ1-4; CDR3 protein: ASSQDGQSGEKLF
V gene: TRBV7-2; J gene: TRBJ2-2; CDR3 protein: ASSLGRVQLF
V gene: TRBV5-1; J gene: TRBJ1-1; CDR3 protein: ASSLGAQSTEAF
V gene: TRBV9; J gene: TRBJ1-3; CDR3 protein: ASSPRDYSGNTIY
V gene: TRBV12-3/TRBV12-4; J gene: TRBJ1-1; CDR3 protein: ASTPLSEAF
V gene: TRBV6-2/TRBV6-3; J gene: TRBJ1-5; CDR3 protein: ASSTPRTGPLGPQH
V gene: TRBV7-3; J gene: TRBJ2-7; CDR3 protein: ASSLNGESSYEQY
V gene: TRBV18; J gene: TRBJ1-4; CDR3 protein: ASSPLRDTPLF
V gene: TRBV28; J gene: TRBJ2-6; CDR3 protein: ASSLTGTPASGANVLT
V gene: TRBV28; J gene: TRBJ1-6; CDR3 protein: ASSLRASRSPLH
V gene: TRBV11-2; J gene: TRBJ2-7; CDR3 protein: ASSPYGKLSYEQY
V gene: TRBV11-2; J gene: TRBJ1-1; CDR3 protein: ASSPGGTEAF
V gene: TRBV3-1/TRBV3-2; J gene: TRBJ1-2; CDR3 protein: ASSLGQGALSGYT
V gene: TRBV30; J gene: TRBJ1-6; CDR3 protein: AWGTRNNSPLH
V gene: TRBV2; J gene: TRBJ1-2; CDR3 protein: ASSDSQGAGGYT
V gene: TRBV5-1; J gene: TRBJ2-2; CDR3 protein: ASSLDSSGELF
V gene: TRBV5-4; J gene: TRBJ1-4; CDR3 protein: ASSLGEYEKLF
V gene: TRBV5-6; J gene: TRBJ2-5; CDR3 protein: ASSLGGARQETQY